Listed below are T cell receptor beta chains from one sample, sequenced in a study of blood T cell repertoires in COVID-19. Assay: immunoSEQ multiplex PCR; the TCRdb copy retains only in-frame clones and omits some. The sample includes almost 500,000 clones, approximately 91% of them seen just once. The material sequenced was PBMCs or T cells enriched from blood (not recorded which). The source of these receptors is a woman aged 55-75 years who had recovered from COVID-19. Each CDR3 is given with its conserved first and last residue. D genes are given only for firm matches. Rows give clone size only sometimes, using once, few, many, or a class for an expanded clone.

j_call clone_size v_call d_call cdr3_aa cdr3_nt
TRBJ2-3 - TRBV5-4 TRBD2 CASSMTSGPTDTQYF TGTGCCAGCAGCATGACTAGCGGACCCACAGATACGCAGTATTTT
TRBJ1-1 - TRBV4-1 - CASSPNLRDWRAEAFF TGCGCCAGCAGCCCGAATCTCCGGGATTGGCGGGCTGAAGCTTTCTTT
TRBJ1-2 - TRBV2 - CASRNRGTVAFGYTF TGTGCCAGCAGAAACCGGGGGACTGTCGCATTCGGCTACACCTTC
TRBJ2-7 - TRBV2 - CASTLGTQRGSYEQYF TGTGCCAGCACCCTTGGTACGCAGAGAGGTTCTTACGAGCAGTACTTC
TRBJ1-3 - TRBV7-7 - CASSLGSGDGNTIYF TGTGCCAGCAGCTTAGGGTCGGGAGACGGAAACACCATATATTTT
TRBJ2-7 - TRBV5-1 TRBD1 CASSFPDRSYEQYF TGCGCCAGCAGCTTCCCGGACAGGAGCTACGAGCAGTACTTC
TRBJ1-2 - TRBV11-2 - CASGRLRGNNYGYTF TGTGCCAGCGGCCGGCTAAGGGGGAATAACTATGGCTACACCTTC
TRBJ1-1 - TRBV7-9 - CASSLATGGHTEAFF TGTGCCAGCAGCCTAGCGACAGGAGGACACACTGAAGCTTTCTTT
TRBJ1-4 - TRBV12-3/TRBV12-4 TRBD1 CASRQGFNEKLFF TGTGCCAGCAGACAGGGGTTTAATGAAAAACTGTTTTTT
TRBJ2-2 - TRBV7-9 TRBD1 CASSLPGQGRTGELFF TGTGCCAGCAGCTTACCCGGACAGGGGCGGACCGGGGAGCTGTTTTTT
TRBJ2-1 - TRBV10-3 - CAISDSTNEQFF TGTGCCATCAGTGATTCTACCAATGAGCAGTTCTTC
TRBJ1-1 - TRBV12-3/TRBV12-4 - CASSLVSFVAFF TGTGCCAGCAGTTTAGTGTCCTTCGTAGCTTTCTTT
TRBJ2-7 - TRBV21-1 - CANLGENEQYF TGTGCCAACCTAGGGGAAAACGAGCAGTACTTC
TRBJ1-4 - TRBV6-5 - CASRSTGLTNEKLFF TGTGCCAGCAGGTCCACAGGTCTGACAAATGAAAAACTGTTTTTT
TRBJ2-3 - TRBV29-1 - CSVVNQADTQYF TGCAGCGTTGTTAACCAGGCCGATACGCAGTATTTT
TRBJ2-7 - TRBV10-3 - CAINHGTPYEQYF TGTGCCATCAATCACGGGACACCCTACGAGCAGTACTTC
TRBJ1-2 once TRBV19 - CASSTPGIPYYGYTF TGTGCCAGTAGTACTCCCGGGATACCCTACTATGGCTACACCTTC
TRBJ1-1 few TRBV12-3/TRBV12-4 TRBD1 CASSPDRGTEAFF TGTGCCAGCAGCCCGGACAGGGGGACTGAAGCTTTCTTT
TRBJ1-5 - TRBV21-1 - CASSKIAAVDGPQHF TGTGCCAGCAGCAAAATCGCGGCAGTTGACGGGCCCCAGCATTTT
TRBJ2-3 - TRBV2 TRBD2 CASSQSARDSGGPQYF TGTGCCAGCAGCCAAAGCGCGAGGGATAGCGGGGGACCGCAGTATTTT
TRBJ1-1 - TRBV7-2 - CASSSSPSTEAFF TGTGCCAGCAGTTCCTCCCCGTCGACTGAAGCTTTCTTT
TRBJ2-1 - TRBV11-2 TRBD1 CASSLTGGNEQFF TGTGCCAGCAGCCTGACAGGGGGCAATGAGCAGTTCTTC
TRBJ2-1 - TRBV12-3/TRBV12-4 - CASSSQGNEQFF TGTGCCAGCAGTTCACAGGGCAATGAGCAGTTCTTC
TRBJ1-2 once TRBV12-3/TRBV12-4 TRBD1 CASKMTGWYGYTF TGTGCCAGCAAAATGACAGGGTGGTATGGCTACACCTTC
TRBJ1-4 - TRBV6-5 TRBD1 CASSRDRGEEKLFF TGTGCCAGCAGCCGGGACAGGGGTGAGGAAAAACTGTTTTTT
TRBJ1-1 - TRBV19 - CASSITGRRDPALNTEAFF TGTGCCAGTAGTATAACGGGGCGGAGGGACCCTGCCCTGAACACTGAAGCTTTCTTT
TRBJ2-7 once TRBV4-1 - CASSQETSNYEQYF TGCGCCAGCAGCCAGGAGACTAGTAATTACGAGCAGTACTTC
TRBJ2-2 - TRBV5-1 TRBD1 CASSLLSGQGDTGELFF TGCGCCAGCAGCTTGCTATCGGGACAGGGGGACACCGGGGAGCTGTTTTTT
TRBJ1-6 - TRBV27 - CASTRGAHSPLHF TGTGCCAGCACCCGGGGGGCGCATTCACCCCTCCACTTT
TRBJ2-7 - TRBV6-5 - CASRITYYEQYF TGTGCCAGCAGGATTACATACTACGAGCAGTACTTC
TRBJ2-2 - TRBV5-6 TRBD1 CASSLARDRRTFNTGELFF TGTGCCAGCAGCTTGGCCAGGGACAGGCGAACTTTCAACACCGGGGAGCTGTTTTTT
TRBJ1-5 - TRBV19 TRBD1 CASSTPATGNQPQHF TGTGCCAGTAGTACCCCCGCGACAGGGAATCAGCCCCAGCATTTT
TRBJ1-5 - TRBV3-1/TRBV3-2 TRBD1 CASSQRTGDQHF TGTGCCAGCAGCCAAAGGACAGGGGACCAGCATTTT
TRBJ1-5 once TRBV2 - CASSLQGSNQPQHF TGTGCCAGCAGTCTCCAGGGTAGCAATCAGCCCCAGCATTTT
TRBJ1-1 few TRBV29-1 - CSVKDRGWDTEAFF TGCAGCGTTAAAGATCGCGGCTGGGACACTGAAGCTTTCTTT
TRBJ2-3 - TRBV7-6 TRBD2 CASSPSGGSQYF TGTGCCAGCAGCCCTAGCGGGGGGTCGCAGTATTTT
TRBJ2-7 - TRBV7-9 - CASSLGQTEQYF TGTGCCAGCAGCTTGGGACAAACGGAGCAGTACTTC
TRBJ1-2 - TRBV5-6 - CASSLEGGAGGAYGYTF TGTGCCAGCAGCTTGGAGGGGGGGGCCGGAGGGGCGTATGGCTACACCTTC
TRBJ1-2 - TRBV3-1/TRBV3-2 - CASSQEKRSYGYTF TGTGCCAGCAGCCAAGAGAAGCGCTCCTATGGCTACACCTTC
TRBJ2-1 - TRBV20-1 - CSASIQSWEQFF TGCAGTGCTAGTATTCAGTCGTGGGAGCAGTTCTTC
TRBJ1-4 - TRBV29-1 - CSVARGEKLFF TGCAGCGTTGCCCGGGGAGAAAAACTGTTTTTT
TRBJ1-6 - TRBV4-1 - CASSQANSPLHF TGCGCCAGCAGCCAAGCAAATTCACCCCTCCACTTT
TRBJ2-3 - TRBV5-4 TRBD2 CASSLATGGLTDTQYF TGTGCCAGCAGCTTGGCCACGGGGGGGCTGACAGATACGCAGTATTTT
TRBJ1-2 - TRBV5-1 - CASSTGQGYGYTF TGCGCCAGCAGCACTGGACAAGGCTATGGCTACACCTTC
TRBJ2-7 few TRBV27 - CASSLSEEGIYEQYF TGTGCCAGCAGTTTATCGGAGGAGGGTATCTACGAGCAGTACTTC
TRBJ1-3 - TRBV27 - CASRLQGSGNTIYF TGTGCCAGCAGGCTCCAGGGTTCTGGAAACACCATATATTTT